This T cell receptor (beta chain) was identified in a study of T cell repertoires in aging, cancer and after chemotherapy. About the research overall: Healthy donor repertoires were recorded over several months to years and showed clear clonal overlap.

Rearranged V-D-J TRB sequences were amplified with a mixed TRB-A/B primer pool. TCRdb used MiXCR to reprocess the multiplex PCR reads, holding one entry per CDR3 protein. The data show about 5,700 distinct CDR3 sequences, 30% to 40% seen once. TCR beta rearrangements were amplified from peripheral blood genomic DNA. Concerning this clonotype: Its target is not known. At one end, the junction sequence differs from germline, possibly due to a read error.

Study-wide findings and caveats: Healthy donors lost TCR diversity with age mainly through richness, cancer patients through richness and evenness. These repertoire data do not allow conclusions about immunological memory after chemotherapy. Median generation probability rose over the chemotherapy interval in each cancer cohort, suggesting rebound thymic output.

Sequencing input: blood. This TCR was sampled from a human donor in good health.

DNA of the CDR3: TGTGCCAGCGCATCTCGGGTTGCCTTC. Amino acids: CASASRVAF. J is TRBJ2-1 and V is TRBV6-5, with D uncertain. This CDR3 has 9 residues. Germline V gives CDR1 MNHEY, CDR2 SVGAGI.